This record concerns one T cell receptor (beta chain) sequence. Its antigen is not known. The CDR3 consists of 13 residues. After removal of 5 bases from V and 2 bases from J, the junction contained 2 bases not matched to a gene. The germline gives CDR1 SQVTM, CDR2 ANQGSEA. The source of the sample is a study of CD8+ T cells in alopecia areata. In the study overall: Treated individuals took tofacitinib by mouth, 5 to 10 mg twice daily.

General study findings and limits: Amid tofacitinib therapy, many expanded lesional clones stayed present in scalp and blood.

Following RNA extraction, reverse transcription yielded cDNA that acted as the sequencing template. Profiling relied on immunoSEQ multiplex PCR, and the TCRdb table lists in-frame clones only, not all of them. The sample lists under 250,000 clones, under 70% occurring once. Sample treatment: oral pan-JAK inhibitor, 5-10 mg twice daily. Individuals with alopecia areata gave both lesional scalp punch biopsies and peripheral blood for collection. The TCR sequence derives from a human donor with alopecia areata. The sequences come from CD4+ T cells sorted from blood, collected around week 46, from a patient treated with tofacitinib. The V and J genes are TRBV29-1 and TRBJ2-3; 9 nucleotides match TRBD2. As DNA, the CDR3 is TGCAGCGTTCTAGCGGGGAACACAGATACGCAGTATTTT. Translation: CSVLAGNTDTQYF.